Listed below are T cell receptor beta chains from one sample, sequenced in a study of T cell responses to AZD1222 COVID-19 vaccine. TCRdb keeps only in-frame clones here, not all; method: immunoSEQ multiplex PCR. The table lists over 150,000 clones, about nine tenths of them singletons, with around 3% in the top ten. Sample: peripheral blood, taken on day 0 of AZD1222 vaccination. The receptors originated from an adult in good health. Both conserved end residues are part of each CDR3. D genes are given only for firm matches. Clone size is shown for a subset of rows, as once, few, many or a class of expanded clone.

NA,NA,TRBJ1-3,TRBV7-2,CASSLKGSAIYF,TGTGCCAGCAGCTTAAAAGGGTCGGCCATATATTTT
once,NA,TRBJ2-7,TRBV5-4,CASSLAGGGSSYEQYF,TGTGCCAGCAGCTTGGCCGGCGGGGGCAGCTCCTACGAGCAGTACTTC
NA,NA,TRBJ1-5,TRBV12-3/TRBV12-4,CASRGTGNQPQHF,TGTGCCAGCAGAGGGACCGGGAATCAGCCCCAGCATTTT
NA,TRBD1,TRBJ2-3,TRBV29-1,CSAGQGGYTDTQYF,TGCAGCGCAGGACAGGGCGGCTACACAGATACGCAGTATTTT
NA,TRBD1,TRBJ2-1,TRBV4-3,CASSLDRGEQFF,TGCGCCAGCAGCCTAGACAGGGGAGAGCAGTTCTTC
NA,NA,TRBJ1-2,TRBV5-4,CASSLMGNYGYTF,TGTGCCAGCAGCTTGATGGGGAACTATGGCTACACCTTC
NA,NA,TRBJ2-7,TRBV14,CASSTGREMGYEQYF,TGTGCCAGCAGCACGGGACGGGAGATGGGCTACGAGCAGTACTTC
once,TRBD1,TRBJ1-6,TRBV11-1,CASSPGQPQPLHF,TGTGCCAGCAGCCCGGGACAGCCCCAGCCCCTCCACTTT
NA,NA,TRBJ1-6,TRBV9,CASSAAVGGSPLHF,TGTGCCAGCAGCGCGGCAGTCGGGGGTTCACCCCTCCACTTT
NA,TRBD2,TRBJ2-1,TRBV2,CASVAGGLYNEQFF,TGTGCCAGCGTAGCGGGGGGGCTTTACAATGAGCAGTTCTTC
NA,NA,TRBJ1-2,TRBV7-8,CASSLDRLYYGYTF,TGTGCCAGCAGCTTAGACAGGCTCTACTATGGCTACACCTTC
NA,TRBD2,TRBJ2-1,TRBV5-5,CASSPGGAHNEQFF,TGTGCCAGCAGCCCCGGGGGGGCCCACAATGAGCAGTTCTTC
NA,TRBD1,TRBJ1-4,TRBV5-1,CASSRDRGANEKLFF,TGCGCCAGCAGCAGAGACAGGGGGGCTAATGAAAAACTGTTTTTT
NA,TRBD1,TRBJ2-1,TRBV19,CASRWDRGNEQFF,TGTGCCAGTAGATGGGACAGGGGCAATGAGCAGTTCTTC
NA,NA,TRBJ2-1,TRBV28,CASSSPHLSYNEQFF,TGTGCCAGCAGCTCCCCCCACCTCTCCTACAATGAGCAGTTCTTC
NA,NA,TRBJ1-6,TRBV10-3,CAISEPYRGRNSPLHF,TGTGCCATCAGTGAGCCTTACCGGGGAAGGAATTCACCCCTCCACTTT
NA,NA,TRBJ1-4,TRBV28,CASSLGGGNNEKLFF,TGTGCCAGCAGTTTAGGGGGCGGGAATAATGAAAAACTGTTTTTT
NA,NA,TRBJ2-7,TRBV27,CASSSTGGGRSYEQYF,TGTGCCAGCAGTTCTACAGGGGGGGGTCGGTCCTACGAGCAGTACTTC
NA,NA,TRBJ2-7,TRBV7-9,CASSLDAGAREQYF,TGTGCCAGCAGCTTAGACGCGGGGGCGAGGGAGCAGTACTTC
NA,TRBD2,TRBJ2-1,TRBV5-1,CASSLGTSAFNEQFF,TGCGCCAGCAGCCTCGGGACTAGCGCGTTCAATGAGCAGTTCTTC
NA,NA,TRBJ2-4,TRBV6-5,CASSYSGGTKNIQYF,TGTGCCAGCAGTTACTCTGGGGGGACCAAAAACATTCAGTACTTC
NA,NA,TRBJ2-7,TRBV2,CASSPGVYEQYF,TGTGCCAGCAGCCCGGGGGTCTACGAGCAGTACTTC
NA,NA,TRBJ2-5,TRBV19,CASSPNSLPQETQYF,TGTGCCAGTAGTCCAAATAGTCTCCCCCAAGAGACCCAGTACTTC
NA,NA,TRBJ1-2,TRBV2,CASLRGSWGDGYTF,TGTGCCAGCCTTCGGGGGTCGTGGGGCGATGGCTACACCTTC
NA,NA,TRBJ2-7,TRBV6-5,CASSYSITGSSYEQYF,TGTGCCAGCAGTTACTCGATTACAGGGAGTTCCTACGAGCAGTACTTC
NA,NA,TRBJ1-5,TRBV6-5,CASGGTGSNQPQHF,TGTGCCAGCGGGGGGACGGGTAGCAATCAGCCCCAGCATTTT
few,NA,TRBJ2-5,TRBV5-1,CASSWNSPGPAGKETQYF,TGCGCCAGCAGCTGGAACTCGCCGGGACCCGCGGGGAAGGAGACCCAGTACTTC
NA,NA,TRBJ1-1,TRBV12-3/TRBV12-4,CASSYIGRAGAFF,TGTGCCAGCAGTTATATCGGCAGGGCAGGAGCTTTCTTT
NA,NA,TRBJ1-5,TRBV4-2,CASSFSGDQPQHF,TGTGCCAGCAGCTTTTCAGGGGACCAGCCCCAGCATTTT
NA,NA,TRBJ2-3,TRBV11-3,CASSPHLGSDTQYF,TGTGCCAGCAGCCCCCACTTGGGGTCAGATACGCAGTATTTT
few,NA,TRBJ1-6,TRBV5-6,CASSLRSYNSPLHF,TGTGCCAGCAGCTTGAGGTCCTATAATTCACCCCTCCACTTT
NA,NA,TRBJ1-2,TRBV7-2,CASSLGQATYGYTF,TGTGCCAGCAGCTTAGGGCAGGCCACCTACGGCTACACCTTC
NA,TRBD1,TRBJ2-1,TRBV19,CASTVSPTGQGRNEQFF,TGTGCCAGTACCGTCTCCCCGACCGGACAGGGCCGTAATGAGCAGTTCTTC
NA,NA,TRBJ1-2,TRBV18,CASSSTETGGYGYTF,TGTGCCAGCTCATCGACCGAGACAGGAGGCTATGGCTACACCTTC
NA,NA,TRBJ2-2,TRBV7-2,CASSRDYTGELFF,TGTGCCAGCAGCCGCGACTACACCGGGGAGCTGTTTTTT
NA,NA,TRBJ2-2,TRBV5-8,CASSRIRGTGELFF,TGTGCCAGCAGCCGGATACGGGGAACCGGGGAGCTGTTTTTT
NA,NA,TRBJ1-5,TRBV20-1,CSASPGASNQPQHF,TGCAGTGCTAGTCCAGGGGCTAGCAATCAGCCCCAGCATTTT
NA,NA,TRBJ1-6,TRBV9,CASSVGARGDSPLHF,TGTGCCAGCAGCGTTGGGGCCCGAGGCGATTCACCCCTCCACTTT
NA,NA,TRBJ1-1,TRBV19,CASSMRGGVLISFF,TGTGCCAGTAGTATGCGCGGAGGGGTTCTGATATCTTTCTTT
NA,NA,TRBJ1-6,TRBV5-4,CASSLGGGSWTNGSPLHF,TGTGCCAGCAGCTTGGGAGGAGGCTCGTGGACTAATGGTTCACCCCTCCACTTT
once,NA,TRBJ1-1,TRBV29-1,CSVQTAEAFF,TGCAGCGTACAGACAGCCGAAGCTTTCTTT
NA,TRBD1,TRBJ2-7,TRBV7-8,CASSRRDRILYEQYF,TGTGCCAGCAGCCGCCGGGACAGGATACTCTACGAGCAGTACTTC
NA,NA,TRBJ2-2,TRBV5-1,CASRNAGTNTGELFF,TGCGCCAGCAGGAACGCTGGAACCAACACCGGGGAGCTGTTTTTT
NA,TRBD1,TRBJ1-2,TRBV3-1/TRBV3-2,CASGQFQTGGYGYTF,TGTGCCAGCGGACAATTTCAGACAGGGGGATATGGCTACACCTTC
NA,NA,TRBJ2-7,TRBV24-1,CATGGRGDAEQYF,TGTGCCACCGGAGGACGAGGGGACGCCGAGCAGTACTTC
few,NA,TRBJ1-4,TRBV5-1,CASSLDGTILFF,TGCGCCAGCAGCTTGGACGGGACAATACTGTTTTTT